The rows below give T cell receptor beta chains drawn from one sample of a study of shared clonotypes between healthy human individuals. Some clones are missing from TCRdb's copy, which holds only in-frame ones; the method was immunoSEQ multiplex PCR. The sample shows about 2.4 million clones, more than 85% of them seen only once. Sequenced: naive CD4+ T cells from PBMCs. Source of these receptors: a man younger than 35 in good health. Some clones in this sample may be carry-over from other donors' samples. CDR3s include the opening cysteine and the closing phenylalanine or tryptophan. The order of the fields is clone size, J gene, V gene, D gene, CDR3 protein, CDR3 DNA. D genes are given only for firm matches. Some rows mark clone size as missing; the rest say once, few, many or name a class of expanded clone.

abundance: NA
j_gene: TRBJ1-2
v_gene: TRBV4-1
d_gene: NA
CDR3aa: CASSGTLPGTNYGYTF
CDR3nt: TGCGCCAGCAGCGGCACTCTTCCCGGGACGAACTATGGCTACACCTTC

abundance: NA
j_gene: TRBJ2-5
v_gene: TRBV30
d_gene: TRBD2
CDR3aa: CAWMVVAGQETQYF
CDR3nt: TGTGCCTGGATGGTAGTAGCGGGACAAGAGACCCAGTACTTC

abundance: NA
j_gene: TRBJ2-7
v_gene: TRBV10-3
d_gene: TRBD1
CDR3aa: CAINPGQGPYEQYF
CDR3nt: TGTGCCATCAACCCGGGACAGGGACCCTACGAGCAGTACTTC

abundance: NA
j_gene: TRBJ2-7
v_gene: TRBV4-1
d_gene: NA
CDR3aa: CVSSPLSSGEQYF
CDR3nt: TGCGTCAGCAGCCCCCTTTCATCCGGCGAGCAGTACTTC

abundance: NA
j_gene: TRBJ2-3
v_gene: TRBV5-1
d_gene: NA
CDR3aa: CASSLPGGSTDTQYF
CDR3nt: TGCGCCAGCAGCTTGCCGGGGGGCAGCACAGATACGCAGTATTTT

abundance: NA
j_gene: TRBJ2-3
v_gene: TRBV7-3
d_gene: TRBD2
CDR3aa: CASSLSPPLAGEPDTQYF
CDR3nt: TGTGCCAGCAGCTTATCCCCACCACTAGCGGGAGAGCCAGATACGCAGTATTTT

abundance: NA
j_gene: TRBJ2-7
v_gene: TRBV7-2
d_gene: TRBD2
CDR3aa: CASSAAGTSGTEQYF
CDR3nt: TGTGCCAGCAGCGCCGCCGGGACTAGCGGGACCGAGCAGTACTTC

abundance: NA
j_gene: TRBJ1-2
v_gene: TRBV11-2
d_gene: TRBD1
CDR3aa: CASSRTGGDNYGYTF
CDR3nt: TGTGCCAGCAGCCGGACAGGGGGAGATAACTATGGCTACACCTTC

abundance: NA
j_gene: TRBJ1-4
v_gene: TRBV14
d_gene: NA
CDR3aa: CASSQEGEKLFF
CDR3nt: TGTGCCAGCAGCCAAGAGGGGGAAAAACTGTTTTTT

abundance: NA
j_gene: TRBJ1-2
v_gene: TRBV11-2
d_gene: NA
CDR3aa: CASSLSDWGLGYTF
CDR3nt: TGTGCCAGCAGCTTATCTGACTGGGGCCTAGGCTACACCTTC

abundance: NA
j_gene: TRBJ1-2
v_gene: TRBV20-1
d_gene: NA
CDR3aa: CSATGNGYTF
CDR3nt: TGCAGTGCAACCGGGAATGGCTACACCTTC

abundance: NA
j_gene: TRBJ2-1
v_gene: TRBV30
d_gene: NA
CDR3aa: CAWSATRVRNEQFF
CDR3nt: TGTGCCTGGAGCGCCACACGGGTGCGGAATGAGCAGTTCTTC

abundance: NA
j_gene: TRBJ1-1
v_gene: TRBV28
d_gene: TRBD1
CDR3aa: CASSLGQPLMNTEAFF
CDR3nt: TGTGCCAGCAGTCTGGGACAGCCACTCATGAACACTGAAGCTTTCTTT

abundance: NA
j_gene: TRBJ2-4
v_gene: TRBV19
d_gene: NA
CDR3aa: CASRIQGSKNIQYF
CDR3nt: TGTGCCAGTAGAATACAAGGATCGAAAAACATTCAGTACTTC

abundance: NA
j_gene: TRBJ2-3
v_gene: TRBV2
d_gene: TRBD1
CDR3aa: CASTGTGATQYF
CDR3nt: TGTGCCAGCACCGGGACAGGGGCTACGCAGTATTTT

abundance: NA
j_gene: TRBJ2-5
v_gene: TRBV5-1
d_gene: NA
CDR3aa: CASSLGLTLETQYF
CDR3nt: TGCGCCAGCAGCTTAGGACTAACCCTCGAGACCCAGTACTTC

abundance: once
j_gene: TRBJ2-7
v_gene: TRBV7-9
d_gene: TRBD2
CDR3aa: CASSAPGLATEQYF
CDR3nt: TGTGCCAGCAGCGCGCCGGGACTAGCCACTGAGCAGTACTTC

abundance: once
j_gene: TRBJ2-7
v_gene: TRBV5-1
d_gene: TRBD2
CDR3aa: CASSLGTSDTYEQYF
CDR3nt: TGCGCCAGCAGCTTGGGGACTAGTGACACCTACGAGCAGTACTTC

abundance: NA
j_gene: TRBJ2-2
v_gene: TRBV5-1
d_gene: TRBD2
CDR3aa: CASSGAKIAGLLAGELFF
CDR3nt: TGCGCCAGCAGCGGGGCAAAAATAGCGGGACTATTGGCCGGGGAGCTGTTTTTT

abundance: NA
j_gene: TRBJ1-1
v_gene: TRBV6-5
d_gene: NA
CDR3aa: CASSYSVERTEAFF
CDR3nt: TGTGCCAGCAGTTACTCGGTGGAGCGCACTGAAGCTTTCTTT

abundance: NA
j_gene: TRBJ1-2
v_gene: TRBV6-5
d_gene: NA
CDR3aa: CASRLDRNNGYTF
CDR3nt: TGTGCCAGCAGACTAGACAGAAATAATGGCTACACCTTC